The present TCR beta chain was sequenced within a study of T cells in localized non-small cell lung cancer. Some clones are missing from TCRdb's copy, which holds only in-frame ones; the method was immunoSEQ multiplex PCR. The sample includes tens of thousands of clones, around 93% of them seen just once. Of note for this clone: Antigen unknown.

CDR3 length equals 15 residues. The germline V gene has CDR1 SGHNT and CDR2 YYREEE (reference sequence). Trimming at V came to 2 bases and at J to 4 bases, leaving 6 bases not matched to a gene. General study points: The study detected a median around 57 of the top 100 tumor clones in adjacent lung. Investigators sequenced only a single tumor region, leaving heterogeneity possible. Density of T cells in blood, when higher, went with longer overall survival.

The sequence came from a female donor of 60 years or more with stage I lung adenocarcinoma. This chain joins TRBV5-4 and TRBJ1-5; TRBD1 matches 7 bases. This material consisted of peripheral blood, taken before any cancer treatment. CDR3 DNA sequence: TGTGCCAGCAGCTTTAACAGGGGATTGAATCAGCCCCAGCATTTT. Its translation is CASSFNRGLNQPQHF.